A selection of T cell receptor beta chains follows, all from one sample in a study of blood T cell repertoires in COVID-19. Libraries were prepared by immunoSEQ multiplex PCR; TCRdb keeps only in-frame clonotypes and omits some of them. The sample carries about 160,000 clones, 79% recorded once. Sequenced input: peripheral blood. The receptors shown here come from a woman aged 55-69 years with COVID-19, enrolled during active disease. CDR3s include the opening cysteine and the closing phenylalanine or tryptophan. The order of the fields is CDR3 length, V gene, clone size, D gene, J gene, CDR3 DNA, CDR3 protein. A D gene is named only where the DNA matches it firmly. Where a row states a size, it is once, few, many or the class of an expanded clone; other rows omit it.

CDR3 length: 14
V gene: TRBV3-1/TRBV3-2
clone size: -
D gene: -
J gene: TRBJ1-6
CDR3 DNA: TGTGCCAGCAGCCAAGGTGGGGGGGGTTCACCCCTCCACTTT
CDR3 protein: CASSQGGGGSPLHF

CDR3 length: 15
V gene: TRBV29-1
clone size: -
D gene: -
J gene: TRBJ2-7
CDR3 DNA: TGCAGCGTTGCCCGAGGAATAGGACACGGTTACGAGCAGTACTTC
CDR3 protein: CSVARGIGHGYEQYF

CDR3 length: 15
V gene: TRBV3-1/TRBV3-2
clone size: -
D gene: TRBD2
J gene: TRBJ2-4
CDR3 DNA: TGTGCCAGCAGCCACCGACTAGCGGGGGGTGACATTCAGTACTTC
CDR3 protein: CASSHRLAGGDIQYF

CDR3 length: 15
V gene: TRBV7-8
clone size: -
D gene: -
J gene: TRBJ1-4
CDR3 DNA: TGTGCCAGCAGCTCGTGGGGGAGGAGGGAAGAAAAACTGTTTTTT
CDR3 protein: CASSSWGRREEKLFF

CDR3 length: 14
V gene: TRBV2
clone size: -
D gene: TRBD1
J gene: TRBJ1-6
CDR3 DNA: TGTGCCACCCTCCGGGACAGGGAAGCATCACCCCTCCACTTT
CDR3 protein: CATLRDREASPLHF

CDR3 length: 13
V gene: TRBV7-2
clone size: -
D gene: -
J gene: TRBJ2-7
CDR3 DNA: TGTGCCAGCAGCTCTCACCCTAGCGTCGAGCAGTACTTC
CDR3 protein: CASSSHPSVEQYF

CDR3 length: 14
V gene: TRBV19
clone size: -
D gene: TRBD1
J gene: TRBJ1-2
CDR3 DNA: TGTGCCAGTCCTACAGGGGGCAGTAACTATGGCTACACCTTC
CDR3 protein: CASPTGGSNYGYTF

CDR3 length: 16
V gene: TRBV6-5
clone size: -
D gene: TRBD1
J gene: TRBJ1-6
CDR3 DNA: TGTGCCAGCAGTTCTGCCGGGACAGGCATTAATTCACCCCTCCACTTT
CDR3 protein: CASSSAGTGINSPLHF

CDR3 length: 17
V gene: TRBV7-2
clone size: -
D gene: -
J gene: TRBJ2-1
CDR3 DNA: TGTGCCAGCAGCTTAGCGGGCGTCAACCCCTCCTACAATGAGCAGTTCTTC
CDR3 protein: CASSLAGVNPSYNEQFF

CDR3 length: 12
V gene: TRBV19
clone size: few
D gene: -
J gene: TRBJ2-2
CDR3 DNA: TGTGCCAGTAAAGGAGGTGCCGGGGAGCTGTTTTTT
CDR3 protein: CASKGGAGELFF

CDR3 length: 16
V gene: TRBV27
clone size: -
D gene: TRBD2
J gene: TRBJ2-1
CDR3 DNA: TGTGCCAGCAGTTTATTGGGGCGGGGGGCTAGGAATGAGCAGTTCTTC
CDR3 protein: CASSLLGRGARNEQFF

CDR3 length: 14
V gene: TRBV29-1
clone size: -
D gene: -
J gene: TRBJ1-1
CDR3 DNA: TGCAGCGTGCCAGGGGCGACCATGAACACTGAAGCTTTCTTT
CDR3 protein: CSVPGATMNTEAFF

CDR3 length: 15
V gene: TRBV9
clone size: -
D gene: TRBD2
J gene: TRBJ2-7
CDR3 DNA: TGTGCCAGCAGCGGGGGACTAGCGGATTCCTACGAGCAGTACTTC
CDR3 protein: CASSGGLADSYEQYF

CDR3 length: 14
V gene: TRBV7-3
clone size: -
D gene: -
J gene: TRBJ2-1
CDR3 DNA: TGTGCCAGCAGCTTTTTGGACCCGAGGGATGAGCAGTTCTTC
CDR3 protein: CASSFLDPRDEQFF

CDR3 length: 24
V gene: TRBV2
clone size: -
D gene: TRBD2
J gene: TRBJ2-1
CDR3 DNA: TGTGCCAGCAGTGAAGAAACAAGGACTAGCGGGAGTTTGCGGGAGCGGCTCTCCTACAATGAGCAGTTCTTC
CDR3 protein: CASSEETRTSGSLRERLSYNEQFF

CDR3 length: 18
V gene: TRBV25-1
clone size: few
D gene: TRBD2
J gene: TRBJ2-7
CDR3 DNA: TGTGCCAGCAGTGAAGGTACTAGCGGGAGGGCCAGGGTCTACGAGCAGTACTTC
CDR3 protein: CASSEGTSGRARVYEQYF

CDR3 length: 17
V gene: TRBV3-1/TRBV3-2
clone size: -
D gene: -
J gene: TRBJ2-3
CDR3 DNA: TGTGCCAGCAGCCAAGGATCCGGGAACCCCACGGCAGATACGCAGTATTTT
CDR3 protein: CASSQGSGNPTADTQYF

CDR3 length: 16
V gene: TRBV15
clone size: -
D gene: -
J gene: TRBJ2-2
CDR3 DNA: TGTGCCACCAGCAGAGGGAGGGCAGCGAACACCGGGGAGCTGTTTTTT
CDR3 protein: CATSRGRAANTGELFF

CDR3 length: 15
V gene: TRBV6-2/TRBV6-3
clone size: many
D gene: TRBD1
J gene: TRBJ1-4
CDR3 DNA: TGTGCCAGCAGTTACGGGCAGGGGGCGGATGAAAAACTGTTTTTT
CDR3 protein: CASSYGQGADEKLFF

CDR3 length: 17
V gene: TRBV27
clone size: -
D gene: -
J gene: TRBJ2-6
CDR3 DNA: TGTGCCAGCAGTTTTCTATCTCTTCCCTCTGGGGCCAACGTCCTGACTTTC
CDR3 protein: CASSFLSLPSGANVLTF

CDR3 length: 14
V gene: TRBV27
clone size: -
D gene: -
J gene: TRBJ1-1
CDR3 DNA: TGTGCCAGCAAGGTTCAGGATTTGAACACTGAAGCTTTCTTT
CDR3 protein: CASKVQDLNTEAFF

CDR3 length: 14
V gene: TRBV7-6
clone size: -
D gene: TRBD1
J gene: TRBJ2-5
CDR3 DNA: TGTGCCAGCAGCCGGACAGGCCTTGGAGAGACCCAGTACTTC
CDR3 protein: CASSRTGLGETQYF

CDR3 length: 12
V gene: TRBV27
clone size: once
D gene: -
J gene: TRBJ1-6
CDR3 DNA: TGTGCCAGCGGGACAAATAATTCACCCCTCCACTTT
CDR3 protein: CASGTNNSPLHF

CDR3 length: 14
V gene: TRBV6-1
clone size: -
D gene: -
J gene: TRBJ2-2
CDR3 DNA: TGTGCCAGCAGTGAGGCCAGGGGCACCGGGGAGCTGTTTTTT
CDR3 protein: CASSEARGTGELFF

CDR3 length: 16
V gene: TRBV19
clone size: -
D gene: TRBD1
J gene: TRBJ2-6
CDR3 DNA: TGTGCCACCCGGGACAGCGTTCCCTCTGGGGCCAACGTCCTGACTTTC
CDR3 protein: CATRDSVPSGANVLTF

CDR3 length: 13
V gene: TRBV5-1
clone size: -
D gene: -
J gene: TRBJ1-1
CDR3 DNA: TGCGCCAGCGCGCGGAGTGGTAACACTGAAGCTTTCTTT
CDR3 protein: CASARSGNTEAFF

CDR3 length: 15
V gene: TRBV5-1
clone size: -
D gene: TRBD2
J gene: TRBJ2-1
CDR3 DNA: TGCGCCAGCAGCCCCCTTGGACTAGCGGTGAATGAGCAGTTCTTC
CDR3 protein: CASSPLGLAVNEQFF

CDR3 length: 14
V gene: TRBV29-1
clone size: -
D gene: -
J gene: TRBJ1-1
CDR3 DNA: TGCAGCGTTTGGGGGCCCACCAGGGGCACTGAAGCTTTCTTT
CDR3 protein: CSVWGPTRGTEAFF

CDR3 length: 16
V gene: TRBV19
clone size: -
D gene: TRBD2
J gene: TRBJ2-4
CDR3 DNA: TGTGCCAGTAGTATGGTAGCGGGGTTGGCCAAAAACATTCAGTACTTC
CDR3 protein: CASSMVAGLAKNIQYF

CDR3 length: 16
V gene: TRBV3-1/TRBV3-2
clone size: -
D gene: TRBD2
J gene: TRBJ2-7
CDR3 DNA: TGTGCCAGCAGCTTCAGACTAGCGGGATTAAACTACGAGCAGTACTTC
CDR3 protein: CASSFRLAGLNYEQYF

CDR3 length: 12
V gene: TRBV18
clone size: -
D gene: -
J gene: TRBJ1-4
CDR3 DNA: TGTGCCAGCTCACCTTCAGGTGAAAAACTGTTTTTT
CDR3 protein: CASSPSGEKLFF

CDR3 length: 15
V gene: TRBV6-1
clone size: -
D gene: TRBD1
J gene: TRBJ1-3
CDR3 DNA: TGTGCCAGCAGTGAAGGGACAGGGGTAGGAAACACCATATATTTT
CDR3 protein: CASSEGTGVGNTIYF

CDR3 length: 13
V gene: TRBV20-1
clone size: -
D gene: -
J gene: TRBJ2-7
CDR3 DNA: TGCAGTGCTAGTCTTATTGTTTCGTCCGAGCAGTACTTC
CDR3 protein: CSASLIVSSEQYF

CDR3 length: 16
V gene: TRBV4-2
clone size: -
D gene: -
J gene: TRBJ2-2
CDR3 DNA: TGTGCCAGCAGCCCGACGGACAGCCCCCACACCGGGGAGCTGTTTTTT
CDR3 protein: CASSPTDSPHTGELFF

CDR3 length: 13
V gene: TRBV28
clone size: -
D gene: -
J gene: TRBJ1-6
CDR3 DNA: TGTGCCAGCCATAGCTCCTATAATTCACCCCTCCACTTT
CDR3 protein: CASHSSYNSPLHF

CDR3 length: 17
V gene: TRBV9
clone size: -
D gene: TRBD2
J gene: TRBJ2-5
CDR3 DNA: TGTGCCAGCAGCGTAGGTATCGGGGGGGGATCGCAAGAGACCCAGTACTTC
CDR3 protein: CASSVGIGGGSQETQYF

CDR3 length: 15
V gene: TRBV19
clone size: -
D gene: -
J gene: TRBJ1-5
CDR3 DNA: TGTGCCAGTAACCCAGGTAGGACAGCCAATCAGCCCCAGCATTTT
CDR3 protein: CASNPGRTANQPQHF

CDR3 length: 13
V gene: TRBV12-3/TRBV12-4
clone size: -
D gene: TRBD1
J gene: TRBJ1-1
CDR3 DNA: TGTGCCAGCAGTTTGAAACAGGGGACTGAAGCTTTCTTT
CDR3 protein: CASSLKQGTEAFF

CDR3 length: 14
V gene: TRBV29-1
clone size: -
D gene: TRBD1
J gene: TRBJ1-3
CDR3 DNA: TGCAGCGTTGAAGTAACAGGGGATGGAAACACCATATATTTT
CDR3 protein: CSVEVTGDGNTIYF

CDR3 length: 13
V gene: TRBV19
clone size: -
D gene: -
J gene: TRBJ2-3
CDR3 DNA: TGTGCCAGTAGGGGGGCAGGAACAGATACGCAGTATTTT
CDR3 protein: CASRGAGTDTQYF

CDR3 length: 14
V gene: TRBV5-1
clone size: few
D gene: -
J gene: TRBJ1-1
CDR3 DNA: TGCGCCAGCAGTTTCGACAGTATGAACACTGAAGCTTTCTTT
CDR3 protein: CASSFDSMNTEAFF